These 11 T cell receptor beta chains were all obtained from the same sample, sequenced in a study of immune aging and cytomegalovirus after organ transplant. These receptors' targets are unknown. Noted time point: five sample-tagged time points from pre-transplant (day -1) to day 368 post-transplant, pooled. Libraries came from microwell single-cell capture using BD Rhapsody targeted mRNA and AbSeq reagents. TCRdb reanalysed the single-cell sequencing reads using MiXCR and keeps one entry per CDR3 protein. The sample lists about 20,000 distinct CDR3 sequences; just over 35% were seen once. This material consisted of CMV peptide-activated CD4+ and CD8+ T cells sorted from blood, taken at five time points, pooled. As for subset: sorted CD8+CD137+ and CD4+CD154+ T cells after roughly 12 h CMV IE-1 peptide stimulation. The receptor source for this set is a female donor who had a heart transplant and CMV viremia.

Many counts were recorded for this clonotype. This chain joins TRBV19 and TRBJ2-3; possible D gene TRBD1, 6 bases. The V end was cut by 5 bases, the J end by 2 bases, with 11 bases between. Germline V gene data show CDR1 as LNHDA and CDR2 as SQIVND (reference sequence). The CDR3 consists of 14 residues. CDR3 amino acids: CASSPGQYTDTQYF. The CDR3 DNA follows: TGTGCCAGTAGTCCAGGACAGTACACAGATACGCAGTATTTT.

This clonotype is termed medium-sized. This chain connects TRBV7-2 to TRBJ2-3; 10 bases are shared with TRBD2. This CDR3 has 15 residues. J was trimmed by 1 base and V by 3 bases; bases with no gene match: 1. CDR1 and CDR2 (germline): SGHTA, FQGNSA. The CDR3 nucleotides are TGTGCCAGCAGCTTCGGGACTAGCGGCACAGATACGCAGTATTTT. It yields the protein CASSFGTSGTDTQYF.

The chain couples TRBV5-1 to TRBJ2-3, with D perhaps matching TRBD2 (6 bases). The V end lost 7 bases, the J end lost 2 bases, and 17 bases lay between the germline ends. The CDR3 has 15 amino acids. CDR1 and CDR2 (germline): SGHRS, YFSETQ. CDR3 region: CASLGGGTNTDTQYF. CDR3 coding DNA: TGCGCCAGCCTCGGGGGAGGAACAAACACAGATACGCAGTATTTT.

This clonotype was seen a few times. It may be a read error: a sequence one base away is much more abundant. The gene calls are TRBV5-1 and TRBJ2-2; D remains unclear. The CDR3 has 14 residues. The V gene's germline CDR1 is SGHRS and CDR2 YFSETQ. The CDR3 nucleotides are TGCACCAGCAGCTTACGTGAACCCACCGGGGAGCTGTTTTTT. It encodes CTSSLREPTGELFF.

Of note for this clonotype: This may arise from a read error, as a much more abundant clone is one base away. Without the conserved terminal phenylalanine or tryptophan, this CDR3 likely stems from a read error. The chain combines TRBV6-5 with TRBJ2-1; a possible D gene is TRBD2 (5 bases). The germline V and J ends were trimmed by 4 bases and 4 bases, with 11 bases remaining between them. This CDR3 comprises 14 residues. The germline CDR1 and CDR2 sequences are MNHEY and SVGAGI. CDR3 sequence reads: CASSWASRYNEQFL. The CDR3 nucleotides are TGTGCCAGCAGTTGGGCTAGCCGGTACAATGAGCAGTTCCTC.

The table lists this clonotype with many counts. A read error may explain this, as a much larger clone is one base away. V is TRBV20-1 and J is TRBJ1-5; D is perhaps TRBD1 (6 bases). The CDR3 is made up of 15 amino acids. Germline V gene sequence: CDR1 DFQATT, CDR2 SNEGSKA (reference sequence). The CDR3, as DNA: TGCGGTGCTAGGGGGGGGGTGGACGGTACGGGACCCCAGCATTTT. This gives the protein CGARGGVDGTGPQHF.

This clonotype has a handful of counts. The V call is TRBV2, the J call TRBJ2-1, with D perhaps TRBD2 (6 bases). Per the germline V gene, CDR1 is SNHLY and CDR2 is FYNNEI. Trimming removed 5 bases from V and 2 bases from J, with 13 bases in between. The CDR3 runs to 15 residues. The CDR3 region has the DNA TGTGCCAGCAGTACAATAGCGGCTACCTACAATGAGCAGTTCTTC. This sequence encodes CASSTIAATYNEQFF. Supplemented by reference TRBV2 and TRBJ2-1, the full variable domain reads EPEVTQTPSHQVTQMGQEVILRCVPISNHLYFYWYRQILGQKVEFLVSFYNNEISEKSEIFDDQFSVERPDGSNFTLKIRSTKLEDSAMYFCASSTIAATYNEQFFGPGTRLTVL.

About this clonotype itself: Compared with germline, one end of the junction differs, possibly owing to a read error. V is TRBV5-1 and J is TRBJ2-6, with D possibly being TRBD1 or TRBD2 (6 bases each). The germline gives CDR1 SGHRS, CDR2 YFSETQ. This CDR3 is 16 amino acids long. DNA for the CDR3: TGCGCCGCCAGCACCCTAACAGGGACTGGGGCCGACGTCCTGACTTTC. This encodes CAASTLTGTGADVLTF. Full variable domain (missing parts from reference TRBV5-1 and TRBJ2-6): KAGVTQTPRYLIKTRGQQVTLSCSPISGHRSVSWYQQTPGQGLQFLFEYFSETQRNKGNFPGRFSGRQFSNSRSEMNVSTLELGDSALYLCAASTLTGTGADVLTFGAGSRLTVL.

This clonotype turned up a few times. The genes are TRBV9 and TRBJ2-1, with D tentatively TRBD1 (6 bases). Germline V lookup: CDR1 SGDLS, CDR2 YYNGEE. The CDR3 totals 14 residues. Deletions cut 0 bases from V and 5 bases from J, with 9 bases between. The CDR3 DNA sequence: TGTGCCAGCAGCGTAGCGCGACAGGACAATGAGCAGTTCTTC. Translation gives CASSVARQDNEQFF.

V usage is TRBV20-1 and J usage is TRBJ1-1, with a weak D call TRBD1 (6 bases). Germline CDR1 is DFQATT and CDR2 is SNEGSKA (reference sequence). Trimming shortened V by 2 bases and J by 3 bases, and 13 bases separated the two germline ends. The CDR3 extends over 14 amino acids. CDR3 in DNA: TGCAGTGCTAGACGGGGGGGGGCGGACACTGAAGCTTTCTTT. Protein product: CSARRGGADTEAFF.

This chain's CDR3 is CASSSYLGLAGGYEQYF. CDR3 sequence (DNA): TGTGCCAGCAGCTCCTACTTGGGACTAGCGGGAGGGTACGAGCAGTACTTC. The chain carries TRBV7-2 and TRBJ2-7; 16 bases are a match to TRBD2. The CDR3 spans 17 residues. The germline CDR1 and CDR2 sequences are SGHTA and FQGNSA. V was clipped by 4 bases and J by 4 bases; unmatched bases: 7.